These 24 T cell receptor beta chains share one sample of origin, sequenced in a study of blood T cell repertoires in COVID-19. Using immunoSEQ multiplex PCR, the repertoire was profiled, and TCRdb retains in-frame clones only, with some absent. The profile shows roughly 350,000 clones, 87% of them singletons. The sequenced material came from peripheral blood. The source is a woman in her twenties or thirties with COVID-19, enrolled during active disease.

The chain uses TRBV30 and TRBJ2-7; the D gene is possibly TRBD1 (5 bases). Trimming stripped 0 bases from V and 6 bases from J, with 15 bases between. Germline-derived CDR1 and CDR2 are GTSNPN and SVGIG (reference sequence). The CDR3 spans 14 residues. The CDR3 DNA reads as TGTGCCTGGAGTGTACGACAGAGCCTTCCCGAGCAGTACTTC. Encoded protein: CAWSVRQSLPEQYF. Together with reference TRBV30 and TRBJ2-7, the CDR3 gives the full variable domain: SQTIHQWPATLVQPVGSPLSLECTVEGTSNPNLYWYRQAAGRGLQLLFYSVGIGQISSEVPQNLSASRPQDRQFILSSKKLLLSDSGFYLCAWSVRQSLPEQYFGPGTRLTVT.

J is TRBJ2-2 and V is TRBV29-1; D perhaps matches TRBD1 (5 bases). Trimming shortened V by 4 bases and J by 0 bases, and 15 bases separated the two germline ends. Germline V gene data show CDR1 as SQVTM and CDR2 as ANQGSEA. This CDR3 is 16 amino acids long. Here the CDR3 reads CSVARQAGTNTGELFF. The CDR3, as DNA: TGCAGCGTTGCTCGTCAGGCAGGGACGAACACCGGGGAGCTGTTTTTT.

The chain has TRBV30 and TRBJ2-3, with TRBD1 matching over 10 bases. Per germline, CDR1 GTSNPN and CDR2 SVGIG (reference sequence). V was pared by 7 bases and J by 5 bases, with 3 bases of the junction left unmatched. The CDR3 spans 12 residues. The CDR3 is CASTGGLDTQYF. CDR3 nucleotide sequence: TGTGCCTCGACAGGGGGCCTAGATACGCAGTATTTT.

The chain employs TRBV24-1 and TRBJ2-3; 8 bases map to TRBD2. The CDR3 has 17 residues. Per the germline V gene, CDR1 is KGHDR and CDR2 is SFDVKD. The junction had 12 bases not matched to a gene; V was cut back by 4 bases and J by 4 bases. The CDR3 here is CATSDRIAGTVPDTQYF. DNA for the CDR3: TGTGCCACCAGTGACCGGATAGCGGGAACAGTCCCAGATACGCAGTATTTT.

This rearrangement joins TRBV5-6 to TRBJ2-7; D is unresolved. Trimming took 4 bases from V and 6 from J, leaving 8 bases between them. This CDR3 comprises 11 residues. In germline, CDR1 is SGHDT, CDR2 YYEEEE. The chain's CDR3 is CASSENSEQYF. The CDR3 nucleotides are TGTGCCAGCAGCGAGAACTCCGAGCAGTACTTC.

The CDR3 region is CASWGELSNQPQHF. The DNA of the CDR3 is TGTGCCAGTTGGGGGGAGCTTAGCAATCAGCCCCAGCATTTT. The V call is TRBV28, the J call TRBJ1-5; possibly TRBD1 for D (5 bases). Germline CDR1 reads MDHEN; CDR2 reads SYDVKM. Trimming removed 9 bases at V and 0 bases at J, with 12 bases between. The CDR3 is 14 amino acids.

This clone turned up a few times. The rearrangement joins TRBV30 to TRBJ1-5; D is possibly TRBD1 (6 bases). The CDR3 is 13 amino acids. V was cut by 2 bases and J by 6 bases, with 11 bases left in between. Looked up from germline, CDR1 is GTSNPN and CDR2 is SVGIG (reference sequence). This chain's CDR3 is CAWSSQGGQPQHF. CDR3 coding DNA: TGTGCCTGGAGTTCACAGGGTGGTCAGCCCCAGCATTTT.

This clone was recorded a few times. The V and J genes are TRBV25-1 and TRBJ2-1; D unclear. The germline V gene has CDR1 MGHDK and CDR2 SYGVNS. The V end was cut by 4 bases, the J end by 0 bases, with 13 bases between. This CDR3 comprises 16 residues. CDR3 residues: CASSGKPVGSYNEQFF. The CDR3 DNA is TGTGCCAGCAGTGGTAAACCTGTCGGCTCCTACAATGAGCAGTTCTTC.

The chain has TRBV7-9 and TRBJ2-1, with TRBD2 matching over 7 bases. V lost 5 bases to trimming and J lost 9 bases; unmatched junction nucleotides: 16. Germline V gene lookup returns CDR1 SEHNR and CDR2 FQNEAQ (reference sequence). The CDR3 consists of 16 residues. CDR3 DNA: TGTGCCAGCAGCCCTAGAGAAGGTCAGCGGGACTTTGAGCAGTTCTTC. It encodes CASSPREGQRDFEQFF.

V gene TRBV10-3 combines with J gene TRBJ2-3, with TRBD2 identical over 9 bases. After removal of 6 bases from V and 7 bases from J, the junction contained 17 bases not matched to a gene. The CDR3 covers 17 residues. In germline, CDR1 is ENHRY, CDR2 SYGVKD. CDR3 DNA: TGTGCCATCAGCTCGGACGGAGGACTAGCGAGCACGCATACGCAGTATTTT. This codes for CAISSDGGLASTHTQYF.

The chain joins TRBV9 to TRBJ2-1; 7 nucleotides line up with TRBD2. V was pared by 3 bases and J by 5 bases, with 8 bases of the junction left unmatched. The CDR3 has 15 amino acids. The germline V gene encodes CDR1 SGDLS and CDR2 YYNGEE. The CDR3 DNA sequence: TGTGCCAGCAGCGCCGGACTAGGGTTTAACAATGAGCAGTTCTTC. Its protein is CASSAGLGFNNEQFF.

Regarding this clone: Other DNA variants within this sample encode the same CDR3. The V call is TRBV10-3, the J call TRBJ1-1; 7 bases line up with TRBD1. The V segment lost 4 bases and the J segment 4 bases; nucleotides outside the gene matches: 3. The CDR3 is 13 residues long. Germline CDR1 reads ENHRY; CDR2 reads SYGVKD. As DNA, the CDR3 is TGTGCCATCAGTGCAGGGGGAAGCACTGAAGCTTTCTTT. Residues: CAISAGGSTEAFF.

This chain joins TRBV5-1 and TRBJ2-1; D gene unclear. The CDR3 length is 13 residues. The V end was cut by 0 bases, the J end by 3 bases, with 4 bases between. Per the germline V gene, CDR1 is SGHRS and CDR2 is YFSETQ. Here the CDR3 reads CASSLAVYNEQFF. The CDR3 DNA is TGCGCCAGCAGCTTGGCCGTCTACAATGAGCAGTTCTTC.

Of note for this clone: This sample also contains other DNA sequences that code for the same CDR3. V and J are TRBV5-1 and TRBJ1-4; D might be TRBD1 (6 bases). V was shortened by 0 bases and J by 6 bases, with 9 bases between the two germline ends. CDR1 is SGHRS and CDR2 is YFSETQ in the germline V gene. This CDR3 is built from 14 residues. The CDR3 is CASSLGQGYEKLFF. The DNA of the CDR3 is TGCGCCAGCAGCTTGGGGCAGGGGTATGAAAAACTGTTTTTT.

This chain links TRBV7-9 with TRBJ2-2; 7 nucleotides match TRBD1. Germline V lookup: CDR1 SEHNR, CDR2 FQNEAQ (reference sequence). The trim removed 3 bases at V and 4 bases at J, leaving 8 bases unmatched. The CDR3 length is 16 residues. This CDR3 is CASSFMPGQTTGELFF. The CDR3, as DNA: TGTGCCAGCAGCTTTATGCCGGGACAGACCACCGGGGAGCTGTTTTTT.

J is TRBJ1-4 and V is TRBV11-2, with 8 nucleotides matching TRBD1. J lost 6 bases, V lost 1 base, and 4 bases had no gene match. Germline V lookup: CDR1 SGHAT, CDR2 FQNNGV. The length of the CDR3 is 15 residues. Here the CDR3 reads CASSLAGGSYEKLFF. DNA of the CDR3: TGTGCCAGCAGCTTAGCAGGGGGCTCGTATGAAAAACTGTTTTTT. Looking up the rest from reference TRBV11-2 and TRBJ1-4 gives the full variable domain: EAGVAQSPRYKIIEKRQSVAFWCNPISGHATLYWYQQILGQGPKLLIQFQNNGVVDDSQLPKDRFSAERLKGVDSTLKIQPAKLEDSAVYLCASSLAGGSYEKLFFGSGTQLSVL.

The V and J genes are TRBV7-2 and TRBJ2-4, with D possibly being TRBD1 (6 bases). V dropped 5 bases and J dropped 8 bases, with 13 bases sitting between them. This CDR3 region has 13 residues. Germline assignment: CDR1 SGHTA and CDR2 FQGNSA. As DNA, the CDR3 is TGTGCCAGCAGCCCAAGGACAGTCGACATTCAGTACTTC. Translating it yields CASSPRTVDIQYF.

The chain recombines TRBV6-6 with TRBJ1-6, with TRBD1 matching over 9 bases. CDR1 MNHNY and CDR2 SVGAGI come from the germline V gene (reference sequence). J gave up 14 bases and V 5 bases, and 7 bases lay outside the gene matches. The CDR3 totals 13 residues. The CDR3 coding sequence is TGTGCCAGCAGTCAGACGACAGGGGGGACCCTCCACTTT. Translating gives CASSQTTGGTLHF.

The V call is TRBV7-2, the J call TRBJ1-5; no firm D call. Germline values: CDR1 SGHTA, CDR2 FQGNSA. The germline V and J ends were trimmed by 1 base and 3 bases, with 13 bases remaining between them. The CDR3 consists of 16 residues. The CDR3 reads CASSLEGGAHNQPQHF. CDR3 DNA sequence: TGTGCCAGCAGCTTAGAGGGAGGAGCCCACAATCAGCCCCAGCATTTT.

V and J are TRBV6-2 or TRBV6-3 and TRBJ2-5; 8 bases are shared with TRBD1. The germline V gene has CDR1 MNHEY and CDR2 SVGEGT. With 5 bases clipped from V and 5 bases from J, the junction kept 10 bases outside the gene matches. This CDR3 comprises 15 residues. CDR3 sequence (DNA): TGTGCCAGCAGTCCGACCAGGACAGGGAGGGAGACCCAGTACTTC. It codes for CASSPTRTGRETQYF.

The CDR3 region has the DNA TGCAGTGCTAGTGCAATAGGGGTTAGGAATCAGCCCCAGCATTTT. Its translation: CSASAIGVRNQPQHF. The chain carries TRBV20-1 and TRBJ1-5; tentative D call: TRBD1 (5 bases). Germline CDR1 reads DFQATT; CDR2 reads SNEGSKA (reference sequence). Deletions cut 3 bases from V and 4 bases from J, with 16 bases between. This CDR3 region has 15 residues.

The chain uses TRBV7-2 and TRBJ1-5; unclear D gene. The germline V and J ends were trimmed by 3 bases and 3 bases, with 6 bases remaining between them. In germline, CDR1 is SGHTA, CDR2 FQGNSA. The CDR3 runs 13 residues. CDR3 region: CASSFSFNQPQHF. The CDR3, as DNA: TGTGCCAGCAGCTTTAGTTTCAATCAGCCCCAGCATTTT.

The chain is built from TRBV6-5 and TRBJ2-2, with 9 bases fitting TRBD1. Germline CDR1 and CDR2: MNHEY and SVGAGI. The CDR3 covers 13 residues. After removal of 11 bases from V and 6 bases from J, the junction contained 7 bases not matched to a gene. In DNA, the CDR3 is TGTGCCGCGACAGGGGGGCGGGCCGGGGAGCTGTTTTTT. Translating it yields CAATGGRAGELFF.

The V and J genes are TRBV7-9 and TRBJ1-1, with D possibly TRBD1 on 5 matching bases. In germline, CDR1 is SEHNR, CDR2 FQNEAQ (reference sequence). The germline V and J ends were trimmed by 5 bases and 1 base, with 14 bases remaining between them. The CDR3 has 15 amino acids. Written as DNA, the CDR3 is TGTGCCAGCAGCCCTAGTACAGGTTGGAACACTGAAGCTTTCTTT. Amino acid sequence: CASSPSTGWNTEAFF.